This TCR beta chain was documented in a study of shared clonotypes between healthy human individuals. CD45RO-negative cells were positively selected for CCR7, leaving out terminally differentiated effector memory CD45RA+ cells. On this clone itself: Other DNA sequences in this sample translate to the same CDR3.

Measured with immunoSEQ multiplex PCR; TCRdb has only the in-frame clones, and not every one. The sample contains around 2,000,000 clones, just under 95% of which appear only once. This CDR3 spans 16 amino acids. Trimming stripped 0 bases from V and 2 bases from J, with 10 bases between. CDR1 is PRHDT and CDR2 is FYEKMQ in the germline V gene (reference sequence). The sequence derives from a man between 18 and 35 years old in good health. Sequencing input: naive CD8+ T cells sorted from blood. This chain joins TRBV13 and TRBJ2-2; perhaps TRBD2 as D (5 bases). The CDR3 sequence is CASSLGASGNTGELFF. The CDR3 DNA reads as TGTGCCAGCAGCTTAGGGGCAAGCGGTAACACCGGGGAGCTGTTTTTT.